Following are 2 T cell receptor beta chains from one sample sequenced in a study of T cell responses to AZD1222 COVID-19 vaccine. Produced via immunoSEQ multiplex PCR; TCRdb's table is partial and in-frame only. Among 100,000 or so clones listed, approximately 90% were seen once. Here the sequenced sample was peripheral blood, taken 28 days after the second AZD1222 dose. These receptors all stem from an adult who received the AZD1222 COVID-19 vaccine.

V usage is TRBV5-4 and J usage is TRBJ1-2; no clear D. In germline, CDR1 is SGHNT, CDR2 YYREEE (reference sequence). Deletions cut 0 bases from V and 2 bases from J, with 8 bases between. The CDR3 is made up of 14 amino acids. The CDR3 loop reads CASSLDRANYGYTF. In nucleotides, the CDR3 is TGTGCCAGCAGCTTGGATAGGGCAAACTATGGCTACACCTTC.

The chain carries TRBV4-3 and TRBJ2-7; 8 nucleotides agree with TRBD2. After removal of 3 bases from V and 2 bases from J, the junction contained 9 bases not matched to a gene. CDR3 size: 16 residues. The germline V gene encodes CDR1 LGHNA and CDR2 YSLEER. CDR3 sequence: CASSQELADPTYEQYF. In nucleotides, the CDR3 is TGCGCCAGCAGCCAGGAACTAGCGGACCCTACCTACGAGCAGTACTTC.